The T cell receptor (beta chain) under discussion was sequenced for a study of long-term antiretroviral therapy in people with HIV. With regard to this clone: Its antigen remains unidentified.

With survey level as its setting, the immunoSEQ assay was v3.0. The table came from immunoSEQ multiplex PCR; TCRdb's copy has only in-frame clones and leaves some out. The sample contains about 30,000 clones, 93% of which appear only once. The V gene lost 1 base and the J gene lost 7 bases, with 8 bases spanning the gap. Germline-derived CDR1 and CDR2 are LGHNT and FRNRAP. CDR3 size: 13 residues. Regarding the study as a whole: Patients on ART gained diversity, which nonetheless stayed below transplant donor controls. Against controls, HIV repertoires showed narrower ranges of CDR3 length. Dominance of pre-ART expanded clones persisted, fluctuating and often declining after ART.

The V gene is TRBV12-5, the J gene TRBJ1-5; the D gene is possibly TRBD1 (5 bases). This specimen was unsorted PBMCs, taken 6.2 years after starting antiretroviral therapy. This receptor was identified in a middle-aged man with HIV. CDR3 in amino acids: CASGLGGTQPQHF. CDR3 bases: TGTGCTAGTGGTTTGGGGGGGACCCAGCCCCAGCATTTT. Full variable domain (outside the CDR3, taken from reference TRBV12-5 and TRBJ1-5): DARVTQTPRHKVTEMGQEVTMRCQPILGHNTVFWYRQTMMQGLELLAYFRNRAPLDDSGMPKDRFSAEMPDATLATLKIQPSEPRDSAVYFCASGLGGTQPQHFGDGTRLSIL.